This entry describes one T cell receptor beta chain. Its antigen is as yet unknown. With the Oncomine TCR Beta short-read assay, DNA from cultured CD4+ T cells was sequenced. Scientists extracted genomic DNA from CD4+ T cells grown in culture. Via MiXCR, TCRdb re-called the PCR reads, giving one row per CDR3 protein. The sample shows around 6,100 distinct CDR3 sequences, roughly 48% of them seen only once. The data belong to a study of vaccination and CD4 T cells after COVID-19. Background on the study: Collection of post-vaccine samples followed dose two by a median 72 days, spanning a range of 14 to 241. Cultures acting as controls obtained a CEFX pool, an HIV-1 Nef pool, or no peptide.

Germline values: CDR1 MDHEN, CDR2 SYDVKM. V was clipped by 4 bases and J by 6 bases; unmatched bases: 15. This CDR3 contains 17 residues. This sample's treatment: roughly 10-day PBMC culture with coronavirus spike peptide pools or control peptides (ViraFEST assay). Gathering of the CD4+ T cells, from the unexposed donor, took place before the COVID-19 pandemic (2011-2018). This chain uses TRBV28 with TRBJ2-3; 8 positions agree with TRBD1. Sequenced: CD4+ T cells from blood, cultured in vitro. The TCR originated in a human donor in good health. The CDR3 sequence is CASSYPGTGPRLDTQYF. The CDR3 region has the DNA TGTGCCAGCAGTTACCCCGGGACAGGCCCCAGGTTGGATACGCAGTATTTT.